This T cell receptor beta chain was observed in a study of T cell responses to AZD1222 COVID-19 vaccine. Study as a whole: Some second doses came at about 4 weeks and others at about 12 weeks; these were pooled. Study results and caveats: Clonal diversity may have been underestimated in mostly white British donors. Unmutated regions of variants are reportedly targeted by nearly half of spike-specific TCRs. Vaccine-associated CD4 TCRs ranged over spike, dominating at 160-218 and 743-854.

The protocol was immunoSEQ multiplex PCR, while the TCRdb copy is restricted to in-frame clones and leaves out a portion. The sample consists of about 120,000 clones, roughly 84% of them appearing once. The CDR3 has 12 amino acids. V dropped 1 base and J dropped 7 bases, with 8 bases sitting between them. Germline V gene lookup returns CDR1 SGHDT and CDR2 YYEEEE. A remark on this clone: The antigen is undetermined.

The input for sequencing was peripheral blood, taken on day 0 of AZD1222 vaccination. The chain has TRBV5-6 and TRBJ1-1; D uncertain. The TCR sequence derives from an adult in good health. The CDR3 DNA follows: TGTGCCAGCAGCTTGTCTGGGTTTGAAGCTTTCTTT. It is translated as CASSLSGFEAFF. The complete variable domain, with remaining parts taken from reference TRBV5-6 and TRBJ1-1, reads DAGVTQSPTHLIKTRGQQVTLRCSPKSGHDTVSWYQQALGQGPQFIFQYYEEEERQRGNFPDRFSGHQFPNYSSELNVNALLLGDSALYLCASSLSGFEAFFGQGTRLTVV.